The 23 T cell receptor beta chains presented below share a single source sample, sequenced in a study of T cell repertoires in cytomegalovirus infection. The antigens these receptors bind are not known. Each CDR3 protein is one row after TCRdb ran MiXCR on the reads. The sample lists under 350,000 distinct CDR3 sequences; about 20% were seen once. The starting material was cultured PBMCs, obtained from culture after CMV antigen stimulation. The receptor set was obtained from a human donor in good health (CMV status not recorded). Some clones in this sample may be carry-over from other donors' samples.

About this clonotype itself: One base away lies a much larger clone, so this may be a sequencing read error. The V and J genes are TRBV7-4 and TRBJ2-1; 9 nucleotides line up with TRBD2. The CDR3 is 15 residues long. Germline CDR1 SGHVT, CDR2 SQSDAQ. The CDR3 loop reads CASSFSRGRADEQLF. In DNA form, the CDR3 reads TGTGCCAGCAGCTTTTCTCGCGGGAGGGCCGATGAGCAGCTCTTC. Full variable domain (remainder filled in from reference TRBV7-4 and TRBJ2-1): GAGVSQSPRYKVAKRGRDVALRCDSISGHVTLYWYRQTLGQGSEVLTYSQSDAQRDKSGRPSGRFSAERPERSVSTLKIQRTEQGDSAVYLCASSFSRGRADEQLFGPGTRLTVL.

This clonotype showed up many times. The chain combines TRBV6-6 with TRBJ1-5; no reliable D call. With 1 base removed from V and 3 bases from J, the gap between germline ends came to 10 bases. Germline V lookup: CDR1 MNHNY, CDR2 SVGAGI (reference sequence). The CDR3 runs 15 residues. Here the CDR3 reads CASSYLGQANQPQHF. The CDR3 nucleotides read TGTGCCAGCAGTTACTTAGGCCAGGCCAATCAGCCCCAGCATTTT.

The CDR3 coding sequence is TGTGCCACCGAGGACAGTGCGCAAGAGACCCAGTACTTC. Its translation is CATEDSAQETQYF. This sequence joins TRBV24-1 and TRBJ2-5, with TRBD1 as a possible D gene (6 bases). The length of the CDR3 is 13 residues. V dropped 9 bases and J dropped 2 bases, with 12 bases sitting between them. Germline V lookup: CDR1 KGHDR, CDR2 SFDVKD.

Comment on this clonotype: With a much larger clone just one base away, this may be a read error. The rearrangement uses TRBV5-4 and TRBJ2-3, with 8 bases lining up with TRBD2. The germline V gene has CDR1 SGHNT and CDR2 YYREEE (reference sequence). The CDR3 runs to 17 residues. This chain's CDR3 is CASSPAGSGVVRSTQNF. The CDR3, as DNA: TGTGCCAGCAGCCCAGCGGGTAGCGGGGTCGTCCGGTCTACGCAGAATTTT. The full variable domain, rest sourced from reference TRBV5-4 and TRBJ2-3, is ETGVTQSPTHLIKTRGQQVTLRCSSQSGHNTVSWYQQALGQGPQFIFQYYREEENGRGNFPPRFSGLQFPNYSSELNVNALELDDSALYLCASSPAGSGVVRSTQNFGPGTRLTVL.

This chain links TRBV4-2 with TRBJ2-1; 8 nucleotides line up with TRBD2. This CDR3 has 15 amino acids. The J segment lost 5 bases and the V segment lost 4 bases, leaving 7 bases of the junction unmatched. Germline V gene sequence: CDR1 LGHNA, CDR2 YNFKEQ. CDR3 nucleotides: TGTGCCAGCAGCCCCTCCGGACTAGCCCACAATGAGCAGTTCTTC. Translation gives CASSPSGLAHNEQFF.

This clonotype was seen a handful of times. This chain joins TRBV5-1 and TRBJ1-3; D is unresolved. Germline V CDR1 and CDR2: SGHRS, YFSETQ. The ends were cut back, 10 bases at V and 10 bases at J, with 12 bases in the middle. This CDR3 region has 10 residues. Here the CDR3 DNA reads TGCGCCGCCCGCACGGGGACCATATATTTT. It is translated as CAARTGTIYF.

Relative to its sample, this clonotype is medium-sized. The V gene is TRBV7-2, the J gene TRBJ2-1, with D perhaps TRBD2 (6 bases). The CDR3 runs 14 residues. Germline CDR1 and CDR2: SGHTA and FQGNSA. V lost 0 bases and J 3 bases, leaving 6 bases between the germline ends. The CDR3 sequence: CASSLAEGYNEQFF. The DNA for the CDR3 is TGTGCCAGCAGCTTAGCGGAGGGCTACAATGAGCAGTTCTTC.

This clonotype was observed a handful of times. The rearrangement uses TRBV12-3 or TRBV12-4 and TRBJ2-7; D gene ambiguous. There are 15 residues in the CDR3. Deletions cut 6 bases from V and 3 bases from J, with 18 bases between. The CDR3 loop is CASSNAGLLYYEQYF. DNA of the CDR3: TGTGCCAGCAGCAATGCCGGGCTCCTTTACTACGAGCAGTACTTC.

The genes are TRBV7-9 and TRBJ1-1; D might be TRBD1 (6 bases). This CDR3 spans 16 amino acids. The V gene's germline CDR1 is SEHNR and CDR2 FQNEAQ (reference sequence). Trimming took 5 bases from V and 6 from J, leaving 22 bases between them. DNA of the CDR3: TGTGCCAGCAGCCGCGGAGGGGGGATATTGATTTCTGAAGCTTTCTTT. Translation: CASSRGGGILISEAFF.

In this sample, this clonotype turned up a few times. The J gene is TRBJ2-1, the V gene TRBV10-1; the D is unclear. The V end was cut by 2 bases, the J end by 2 bases, with 10 bases between. In germline, CDR1 is WNHNN, CDR2 SYGVQD (reference sequence). The CDR3 sequence is 15 residues long. The CDR3 DNA reads as TGCGCCAGCAGTGAGGGGCAGAGCCCCTACAATGAGCAGTTCTTC. This sequence encodes CASSEGQSPYNEQFF.

There are a few counts of this clonotype. The chain is built from TRBV19 and TRBJ1-1, with D maybe TRBD1 (6 bases). This CDR3 spans 14 amino acids. CDR1 is LNHDA and CDR2 is SQIVND in the germline V gene (reference sequence). V gave up 6 bases and J gave up 5 bases, with 16 bases separating them. This CDR3 is CASRVQGVSTEAFF. In DNA, the CDR3 is TGTGCCAGTAGGGTACAGGGTGTATCTACTGAAGCTTTCTTT.

A few counts support this clonotype. The chain links TRBV28 to TRBJ2-7; 7 positions match TRBD1. Unmatched junction bases numbered 9, after V lost 6 bases and J lost 1 base. CDR3 length equals 15 residues. Germline-derived CDR1 and CDR2 are MDHEN and SYDVKM. CDR3: CASRIEQGPSYEQYF. The CDR3 DNA sequence: TGTGCCAGCAGAATCGAACAGGGGCCGTCCTACGAGCAGTACTTC.

J is TRBJ1-3 and V is TRBV7-9; 7 nucleotides agree with TRBD1. V lost 5 bases to trimming and J lost 9 bases; unmatched junction nucleotides: 7. CDR1 is SEHNR, CDR2 FQNEAQ, per germline (reference sequence). The CDR3 loop spans 13 amino acids. In DNA form, the CDR3 reads TGTGCCAGCAGCCAAACAGGGGTAACCACCATATATTTT. Translated, it gives CASSQTGVTTIYF. Full variable domain (outside the CDR3, taken from reference TRBV7-9 and TRBJ1-3): DTGVSQNPRHKITKRGQNVTFRCDPISEHNRLYWYRQTLGQGPEFLTYFQNEAQLEKSRLLSDRFSAERPKGSFSTLEIQRTEQGDSAMYLCASSQTGVTTIYFGEGSWLTVV.

In its sample, this clonotype was seen many times. The chain links TRBV7-3 to TRBJ2-1; 11 bases align to TRBD2. From germline, CDR1 is SGHTA and CDR2 FQGTGA. The CDR3 loop spans 15 amino acids. Trimming removed 5 bases from V and 5 bases from J; junction bases left unmatched: 5. The CDR3 region is CASSVRLAGHNEQFF. CDR3 coding DNA: TGTGCCAGCAGCGTAAGACTAGCGGGGCACAATGAGCAGTTCTTC. Together with reference TRBV7-3 and TRBJ2-1, the CDR3 gives the full variable domain: GAGVSQTPSNKVTEKGKYVELRCDPISGHTALYWYRQSLGQGPEFLIYFQGTGAADDSGLPNDRFFAVRPEGSVSTLKIQRTERGDSAVYLCASSVRLAGHNEQFFGPGTRLTVL.

This clonotype was seen a few times. The V call is TRBV27, the J call TRBJ2-3, with TRBD2 identical over 12 bases. The ends lost 8 bases at V and 0 bases at J; junction bases unmatched: 12. This CDR3 contains 18 residues. Germline V CDR1 and CDR2: MNHEY, SMNVEV (reference sequence). The CDR3 loop is CASRLTFGLAGSTDTQYF. The CDR3 region has the DNA TGTGCCAGCCGCCTAACCTTCGGACTAGCGGGGAGCACAGATACGCAGTATTTT.

This clonotype was observed a few times. The chain employs TRBV5-6 and TRBJ2-5; D gene uncertain. The CDR3 has 13 amino acids. Trimming cost V 6 bases and J 1 base, with 10 bases left between them. Germline V gene sequence: CDR1 SGHDT, CDR2 YYEEEE. The CDR3 protein is CASTIWTQETQYF. The CDR3 DNA reads TGTGCCAGCACCATATGGACCCAAGAGACCCAGTACTTC.

This clonotype was detected many times. The V call is TRBV7-2, the J call TRBJ2-1; 14 bases are shared with TRBD2. The CDR3 runs 16 residues. V lost 5 bases, J lost 9 bases, and 9 bases stayed unmatched. Germline CDR1 SGHTA, CDR2 FQGNSA. The DNA of the CDR3 is TGTGCCAGCAGCCTAGGGACTAGCGGGAGACTGGGTGAGCAGTTCTTC. This encodes CASSLGTSGRLGEQFF.

The chain is built from TRBV7-2 and TRBJ2-4; perhaps D is TRBD1 or TRBD2 (5 bases each). CDR1 and CDR2 from the germline V gene are SGHTA and FQGNSA. V was clipped by 1 base and J by 0 bases, with 16 bases between them. The CDR3 runs to 18 residues. The CDR3 loop is CASSLGDVGRRAKNIQYF. Here the CDR3 DNA reads TGTGCCAGCAGCTTAGGGGACGTGGGTCGTAGAGCCAAAAACATTCAGTACTTC. Looking up the rest from reference TRBV7-2 and TRBJ2-4 gives the full variable domain: GAGVSQSPSNKVTEKGKDVELRCDPISGHTALYWYRQSLGQGLEFLIYFQGNSAPDKSGLPSDRFSAERTGGSVSTLTIQRTQQEDSAVYLCASSLGDVGRRAKNIQYFGAGTRLSVL.

The chain combines TRBV6-2 or TRBV6-3 with TRBJ1-5; the D is unclear. V lost 5 bases and J 1 base, leaving 15 bases between the germline ends. The CDR3 is made up of 16 amino acids. Germline-derived CDR1 and CDR2 are MNHEY and SVGEGT. As DNA, the CDR3 is TGTGCCAGCAGTAGACGGGTGGTAGAAAGCAATCAGCCCCAGCATTTT. Its protein is CASSRRVVESNQPQHF.

The V gene is TRBV19, the J gene TRBJ2-7, with TRBD1 matching over 7 bases. Germline CDR1 reads LNHDA; CDR2 reads SQIVND (reference sequence). V gave up 10 bases and J gave up 0 bases; unmatched junction bases: 9. The CDR3 has 14 amino acids. The CDR3, as DNA: TGTGCCAATGGACAGGCGGTGAGCTCCTACGAGCAGTACGTC. Translated, it gives CANGQAVSSYEQYV.

This rearrangement joins TRBV6-5 to TRBJ1-2; D not certain. This CDR3 is built from 13 residues. CDR1 is MNHEY, CDR2 SVGAGI, per germline. Between the trimmed V and J ends, which lost 0 bases and 2 bases, there was a span of 4 bases. The CDR3 coding sequence is TGTGCCAGCAGTTACTCCAAGAACTATGGCTACACCTTC. This encodes CASSYSKNYGYTF.

Many counts were recorded for this clonotype. This chain uses TRBV12-3 or TRBV12-4 with TRBJ2-7; the match to TRBD2 covers 8 bases. V dropped 9 bases and J dropped 0; count of bases not matched to a gene: 16. The CDR3 consists of 17 residues. CDR3 in DNA: TGTGCCAGTCCCCCCCCCGGGAGGGCCTTCCCCTCCTACGAGCAGTACGTC. Its translation: CASPPPGRAFPSYEQYV.

This clonotype occurred many times. V and J are TRBV29-1 and TRBJ2-5; maybe TRBD1 (6 bases). The V and J ends lost 2 bases and 1 base respectively, with 8 bases between them. This CDR3 contains 13 residues. The germline gives CDR1 SQVTM, CDR2 ANQGSEA. The chain's CDR3 is CSVERQAQETQYF. The CDR3 DNA sequence: TGCAGCGTTGAACGACAGGCCCAAGAGACCCAGTACTTC.